These T cell receptor beta chains were read from a single sample in a study of shared clonotypes between healthy human individuals. Clones were read by immunoSEQ multiplex PCR, and TCRdb kept only the in-frame ones, dropping some. Of hundreds of thousands of clones listed, about 95% are singletons. Sequences were obtained from naive CD8+ T cells sorted from blood. These receptors were taken from a woman aged 25 to 45 in good health. Each CDR3 is given with its conserved first and last residue. The D gene is left open where the match is weak. Not all rows give a size; the values are once, few, many and, for expanded clones, a class.

D gene	V gene	J gene	clone size	CDR3 DNA	CDR3 protein
TRBD1	TRBV28	TRBJ2-1	.	TGTGCCAGCGAGGGACAGGGCTACAATGAGCAGTTCTTC	CASEGQGYNEQFF
.	TRBV28	TRBJ1-1	.	TGTGCCAGCAGGGCGGGACGGGGCACTGAAGCTTTCTTT	CASRAGRGTEAFF
TRBD1	TRBV5-4	TRBJ2-7	.	TGTGCCAGCAGCATGACAGGGAGCTACGAGCAGTACTTC	CASSMTGSYEQYF
.	TRBV5-8	TRBJ2-5	.	TGTGCCAGCCAATCGGGACACTTGGAGACCCAGTACTTC	CASQSGHLETQYF
TRBD1	TRBV7-9	TRBJ2-7	.	TGTGCCAGCAGCTTAGGAGGGCAGGGGGCCTACGAGCAGTACTTC	CASSLGGQGAYEQYF
.	TRBV2	TRBJ1-1	few	TGTGCCAGCATGAGGGGGGATCCTGAAGCTTTCTTT	CASMRGDPEAFF
.	TRBV5-6	TRBJ2-5	.	TGTGCCAGCAGCGGACAGAAAGAGACCCAGTACTTC	CASSGQKETQYF
.	TRBV6-1	TRBJ1-6	.	TGTGCCAGCAGTGAGGGACTAGGTTCACCCCTCCACTTT	CASSEGLGSPLHF
.	TRBV7-9	TRBJ2-7	.	TGTGCCAGCAGCGACGACTACGAGCAGTACTTC	CASSDDYEQYF
TRBD1	TRBV7-9	TRBJ1-2	.	TGTGCCAGCAGCTTGACCACAGGGGGCGCGCACTATGGCTACACCTTC	CASSLTTGGAHYGYTF
.	TRBV27	TRBJ2-2	.	TGTGCCAGCAGTTTGGGGGGTTCCGGGGAGCTGTTTTTT	CASSLGGSGELFF